This T cell receptor (beta chain) was sequenced during a study of T cells expressing NK-cell markers. The wider study: Serological testing identified most of the eight sequenced donors as HCMV-seropositive and one as seronegative.

With the 5' RACE reads reprocessed, TCRdb shows one record per CDR3 protein and no DNA. The table counts 120,000 to 150,000 distinct CDR3 sequences; 10% to 15% lies in the top ten. Study-wide findings and caveats: Dominant NKG2C+ clonotype frequencies of 1.0-7.0% of CD8+ T cells were measured in more than five donors. There were a handful of donors in whom these clonotypes also led the CD3+CD56-NKG2C+ fraction.

Points on this clonotype: What it binds is unknown.

Germline lookup yields CDR1 LNHDA and CDR2 SQIVND (reference sequence). This CDR3 is built from 14 residues. This sequence joins TRBV19 and TRBJ2-4; TCRdb proposes TRBD2, but this gene call is untestable without DNA. Sequences were obtained from blood T cells: a sorted CD56 or NKG2C T cell subset, CD4+ or CD8+ T cells, or bulk PBMC T cells (not recorded which). This receptor was identified in a man aged 18 to 35 in good health. This CDR3 reads CASTRAAGGDIQYF.